These T cell receptor beta chains were read from a single sample in a study of shared clonotypes between healthy human individuals. The assay was immunoSEQ multiplex PCR, and TCRdb's table has in-frame clones only and misses some. The sample has about 2.1 million clones, around 93% seen once. Sequencing input: naive CD8+ T cells from PBMCs. These receptors were collected from a man younger than 35 in good health. Some clones in this sample may be carry-over from other donors' samples. Each CDR3 is given with its conserved first and last residue. Each record gives: D gene, V gene, clone size, J gene, CDR3 DNA, CDR3 protein. The D gene is left open where the match is weak. Expanded clones get a size class; other rows say once, few or many, or leave the size out.

>TRBD2|TRBV27|NA|TRBJ2-5
TGTGCCAGCAGTCCCGTGGGGCGGGAGCGGGGTGAGACCCAGTACTTC
CASSPVGRERGETQYF
>TRBD1|TRBV6-1|NA|TRBJ1-1
TGTGCCAGCAGTGAAGCGTGGGACAGGGATTTCACTGAAGCTTTCTTT
CASSEAWDRDFTEAFF
>NA|TRBV7-9|NA|TRBJ2-1
TGTGCCAGCAGCCTAGGGGCAGGGGACGAGCAGTTCTTC
CASSLGAGDEQFF
>TRBD2|TRBV4-1|NA|TRBJ2-1
TGCGCCAGCAGCCAAGATACCCTAGCGGGAGTAGGCCCGTCCTACAATGAGCAGTTCTTC
CASSQDTLAGVGPSYNEQFF
>NA|TRBV11-2|NA|TRBJ2-1
TGTGCCAGCAGCTCTAATGAGCAGTTCTTC
CASSSNEQFF
>TRBD1|TRBV2|once|TRBJ1-2
TGTGCCAGCAGGGATAGACAGGGGGCAGGCTATGGCTACACCTTC
CASRDRQGAGYGYTF
>NA|TRBV4-2|NA|TRBJ2-2
TGTGCCAGCGGAGGGGGCGGGAAAATTTACACCGGGGAGCTGTTTTTT
CASGGGGKIYTGELFF
>TRBD2|TRBV7-9|NA|TRBJ2-2
TGTGCCAGCAGCCCGACCGGGGGGAATGGCGGGGAGCTGTTTTTT
CASSPTGGNGGELFF
>NA|TRBV28|NA|TRBJ2-1
TGTGCCACCACAAGCTGGGCTTTCTCCTACAATGAGCAGTTCTTC
CATTSWAFSYNEQFF
>TRBD2|TRBV11-2|NA|TRBJ2-3
TGTGCCAGCAGCTTGGTAGCGGGAGTGTTAGATACGCAGTATTTT
CASSLVAGVLDTQYF
>NA|TRBV7-9|once|TRBJ2-3
TGTGCCAGCAGCTACGACAGATCTAGCACAGATACGCAGTATTTT
CASSYDRSSTDTQYF
>TRBD2|TRBV28|NA|TRBJ2-7
TGTGCCAGCAGTTCTCCGAGGCGGGAGGGTTACGAGCAGTACTTC
CASSSPRREGYEQYF
>TRBD2|TRBV4-1|NA|TRBJ2-2
TGCGCCAGCAGTTACTTAGCGGGAGATACCGGGGAGCTGTTTTTT
CASSYLAGDTGELFF
>NA|TRBV27|few|TRBJ1-3
TGTGCCAGCAGGGCAGGCACCTCTGGAAACACCATATATTTT
CASRAGTSGNTIYF
>TRBD2|TRBV27|NA|TRBJ2-1
TGTGCCAGCGGAATTTTAGCGGGGCCCTACAATGAGCAGTTCTTC
CASGILAGPYNEQFF
>NA|TRBV19|NA|TRBJ2-2
TGTGCCACCCCCCGGCCGAACACCGGGGAGCTGTTTTTT
CATPRPNTGELFF
>TRBD1|TRBV7-9|NA|TRBJ2-7
TGTGCCAGCAGCTTAGCCCAACTGACAGGGGTCGAGCAGTACTTC
CASSLAQLTGVEQYF
>TRBD2|TRBV11-2|NA|TRBJ2-3
TGTGCCAGCAGCTCATTCCCCGGGACTAGCGGGAGCGGGACAGATACGCAGTATTTT
CASSSFPGTSGSGTDTQYF
>NA|TRBV11-2|NA|TRBJ1-2
TGTGCCAGCAGCTACCCGGGAACCCTAAATGGTGGCTACACCTTC
CASSYPGTLNGGYTF
>TRBD1|TRBV10-3|few|TRBJ1-2
TGTGCCATCCGGGACAGCCTTTCTAACTATGGCTACACCTTC
CAIRDSLSNYGYTF
>TRBD2|TRBV7-8|NA|TRBJ2-3
TGTGCCAGCAGCTGGCTAGCGGGAGGGCCAGATACGCAGTATTTT
CASSWLAGGPDTQYF
>NA|TRBV7-2|once|TRBJ1-2
TGTGCCAGCAGTTCCCGGGAGAATCCTAACTATGGCTACACCTTC
CASSSRENPNYGYTF
>NA|TRBV29-1|NA|TRBJ2-5
TGCAGCGTTACGACCGTAGGGATCCAAGAGACCCAGTACTTC
CSVTTVGIQETQYF
>TRBD1|TRBV27|NA|TRBJ1-1
TGTGCCAGCAGTCCCTTGGGACAGGGCGCGAACACTGAAGCTTTCTTT
CASSPLGQGANTEAFF
>NA|TRBV28|NA|TRBJ2-6
TGTGCCAGCAGCCCCCGTATTGGGGCCAACGTCCTGACTTTC
CASSPRIGANVLTF
>TRBD2|TRBV6-5|NA|TRBJ2-1
TGTGCCAGCAGTTACACGGGACTAGCGGGAGATGAGCAGTTCTTC
CASSYTGLAGDEQFF
>TRBD1|TRBV6-1|once|TRBJ1-5
TGTGCCAGCAGTGAGGACAGGGGTTGGGGACAGCCCCAGCATTTT
CASSEDRGWGQPQHF
>TRBD1|TRBV30|NA|TRBJ2-3
TGTGCCTGGAGTGCTGGGACAGGGGGTCACACAGATACGCAGTATTTT
CAWSAGTGGHTDTQYF
>TRBD1|TRBV9|once|TRBJ1-3
TGTGCCAGCAGCGCGACAGGGGCCTCTGGAAACACCATATATTTT
CASSATGASGNTIYF
>NA|TRBV28|NA|TRBJ2-7
TGTGCCATGACCGGCTTAAGCTCCTACGAGCAGTACTTC
CAMTGLSSYEQYF
>TRBD1|TRBV4-2|NA|TRBJ2-7
TGTGCCAGCAGCCAAGATCGACAGGGCGTCTCCTACGAGCAGTACTTC
CASSQDRQGVSYEQYF
>TRBD1|TRBV10-2|NA|TRBJ1-1
TGCGCCAGCGCGGACAGGGAAGCTTTCTTT
CASADREAFF